This T cell receptor beta chain was retrieved from a study of post-analysis software for immune sequencing data. Findings and limits, study-wide: The five TRBV segments detected at higher frequency in patients than in controls included TRBV5-6, TRBV5-1 and TRBV20-1. Significantly decreased normalized Chao1 diversity was recorded for multiple sclerosis patients relative to controls.

This clonotype turned up a few times. The antigen is not known. The CDR3 totals 15 residues. The ends lost 3 bases at V and 4 bases at J; junction bases unmatched: 5. In germline, CDR1 is SSHAT, CDR2 FNYEAQ (reference sequence). Researchers reported that TCR beta cDNA libraries carried unique molecular identifiers. From roughly 1 to 10 million T cells, roughly 0.5 million cDNA molecules were obtained. TCRdb re-called the PCR reads with MiXCR, one entry per CDR3 protein. The data show approximately 730,000 distinct CDR3 sequences, approximately 30% seen once. Sequenced sample: blood. This TCR was sampled from a girl between 5 and 17 years old with multiple sclerosis. The chain combines TRBV7-7 with TRBJ2-5; 10 nucleotides line up with TRBD2. The CDR3 nucleotides are TGTGCCAGCAGCTTTACTAGCGGGGCCACAGAGACCCAGTACTTC. Its translation: CASSFTSGATETQYF.